This T cell receptor beta chain was sequenced for a study of long-term antiretroviral therapy in people with HIV. Study-wide results and caveats: At every time point, clones expanded before ART dominated the repertoire. The range of CDR3 lengths in HIV repertoires proved narrower than that found in controls.

V was clipped by 11 bases and J by 6 bases; unmatched bases: 18. Germline CDR1 reads SNHLY; CDR2 reads FYNNEI. This CDR3 has 15 residues. Details on this clone: Its antigen is currently unknown.

Survey level was the resolution at which the v3.0 immunoSEQ assay ran. Measured with immunoSEQ multiplex PCR; TCRdb has only the in-frame clones, and not every one. The sample carries about 27,000 clones, roughly four fifths recorded once. This TCR was sampled from a man between 18 and 35 years old with HIV. The specimen comprised unsorted PBMCs, sampled 0.8 years before starting antiretroviral therapy. The chain has TRBV2 and TRBJ2-7, with 8 nucleotides matching TRBD2. The CDR3 nucleotides read TGTGCCTCCTCAACAGAGAGCGGGAGCGGGGTCGAGCAGTACTTC. The encoded protein is CASSTESGSGVEQYF.